This TCR beta chain was obtained from a study of OX40 agonist ivuxolimab in advanced cancers. Concerning the study at large: Ivuxolimab was a fully human IgG2 agonistic monoclonal antibody targeting the costimulatory receptor OX40 (CD134). Intravenous ivuxolimab was administered to patients every 2 weeks at six dose levels: 0.01, 0.1, 0.3, 1.5, 3 and 10 mg/kg. Of the 52 patients in dose escalation, about 20 had hepatocellular carcinoma, some 15 had melanoma, 9 had renal cell carcinoma and 9 had head and neck cancer. A male proportion of roughly 80% and a mean age of approximately 62 years, ranging from roughly 20 to 80, were recorded for the dose-escalation cohort. Prior anti-PD-1, anti-PD-L1 or anti-CTLA-4 therapy was permitted, and roughly two fifths of dose-escalation patients had received checkpoint inhibitors. Partial responses were achieved by three dose-escalation patients, of whom one had hepatocellular carcinoma and two had cutaneous melanoma. The point of sequencing TCRbeta in the periphery was to test whether ivuxolimab changed TCR sequence diversity and drove clonal T-cell expansion. The paper reports the monotherapy dose-escalation portion (N of about 50 patients) of the phase I ivuxolimab trial.

The paper as a whole reports these results and caveats: Low levels of normalized T-cell clonal expansion were also shown by some nonresponding patients. Which antigens the clonally expanded peripheral T cells were specific for was not determined. At doses from 0.1 to 3.0 mg/kg, clonal expansion was seen in both CD4+ and CD8+ blood T cells between baseline and week 6. After ivuxolimab, CD8+ T cells had more expanded clones than CD4+ T cells on average. In partial responders in the 0.1-3.0 mg/kg groups, normalized peripheral clonal expansion was found to be among the lowest, especially among CD8+ T cells.

The trial excluded patients who had a history of autoimmune disease or were on systemic immunosuppression. Peripheral blood for TCR sequencing was collected from all dose cohorts at baseline, on cycle 4 day 1, and on cycle 7 day 1. The samples were taken from a phase I, first-in-human, multicenter, open-label dose-escalation trial of ivuxolimab. Adults with locally advanced or metastatic head and neck squamous cell, hepatocellular, melanoma or renal cell carcinoma were enrolled in the trial. Before TCR sequencing, CD4+ and CD8+ T cells were separately sorted from peripheral blood. To sequence the TCRbeta CDR3 region, genomic DNA was isolated from the sorted cells. The immunoSEQ Assay was used for sequencing of TCRbeta CDR3 regions. In its TCRdb copy, this immuneACCESS table keeps in-frame sequences only and misses some clones. Where compared with another copy, unresolved V genes explain less than half of these, and the others have no known cause. Here the sample has around 60,000 clones; approximately 89% occur a single time. The ten most abundant clones make up 0.44% of the sample.

Comment on this clone: Its antigen is unknown. The input lacks base qualities; no much larger clone sits a single base away.

CDR1 KGHSH and CDR2 LQKENI are derived from the germline V gene. V is cut back by 1 base and J by 2 bases, with 3 bases in the junction unmatched. The CDR3, cysteine through phenylalanine, is 17 amino acids long. The retained sequence is limited to the CDR3, 51 bases, with the frame set at the first base. The sequence links TRBV18 to TRBJ2-6; 9 bases in the junction line up with TRBD2. This material consisted of CD4+ or CD8+ T cells sorted from blood, taken in a trial of the OX40 agonist ivuxolimab. This receptor was obtained from an adult with an advanced solid tumor such as melanoma, head and neck, liver or kidney cancer. This receptor has the CDR3 CASSPLREGTGANVLTF. The DNA sequence reads TGTGCCAGCTCACCACTGCGGGAGGGGACTGGGGCCAACGTCCTGACTTTC.